The T cell receptor beta chain described here comes from a study of T-cell memory formation after mild COVID-19. Whole-study results and caveats: Clones that contracted clustered mainly in CM and EM if CD4+ and in EMRA if CD8+. In pre-infection memory, a portion of responding clones appeared, which suggested that cross-reactive memory joined. Day 15 to 85 contracting clones showed balanced CD4/CD8; later expanders leaned CD4+.

In regard to this clonotype: Its cognate antigen is unknown. The conserved phenylalanine or tryptophan is not found at the CDR3 terminus, so this likely reflects a read error.

Sample barcodes and UMIs were carried by the TCR alpha and TCR beta cDNA libraries that 5'RACE generated with constant-segment primers. TCRdb reprocessed the 5' RACE reads with MiXCR, giving one entry per CDR3 protein. The sample includes 350,000 to 450,000 distinct CDR3 sequences, around 28% of them seen just once. Germline CDR1 reads LNHNV; CDR2 reads YYDKDF (reference sequence). The V and J ends lost 0 bases and 2 bases respectively, with 11 bases between them. The CDR3 runs to 16 residues. This TCR was recovered from an adult woman who had mild COVID-19 (a few samples of this study predate the infection). Cell type and time point are not known. Material: PBMCs or a T cell subset sorted from them (not recorded which). This chain uses TRBV15 with TRBJ2-1, with D possibly matching TRBD2 (6 bases). The CDR3 protein is CATSRDRESAYNEQFL. In nucleotides, the CDR3 is TGTGCCACCAGCAGAGATCGGGAGTCCGCCTACAATGAGCAGTTCTTA.